The 17 T cell receptor beta chains presented below share a single source sample, sequenced in a study of T-cell memory formation after mild COVID-19. A single record per CDR3 protein comes from TCRdb applying MiXCR to the 5' RACE reads. The sample lists about 110,000 distinct CDR3 sequences, 18% occurring once. Material: PBMCs or a T cell subset sorted from them (not recorded which). The receptors stem from a man aged 18 to 30 who had mild COVID-19 (a few samples of this study predate the infection). Cell type and time point are not known.

The rearrangement joins TRBV5-1 to TRBJ2-5, with 7 bases identical to TRBD1. CDR3 length equals 14 residues. Germline values: CDR1 SGHRS, CDR2 YFSETQ. V was pared by 0 bases and J by 5 bases, with 4 bases of the junction left unmatched. DNA for the CDR3: TGCGCCAGCAGCTTGGGAGGGGGCGCGGAGACCCAGTACTTC. Its translation: CASSLGGGAETQYF.

This clonotype has only a few counts. The chain has TRBV5-8 and TRBJ1-1; 7 nucleotides align to TRBD1. Looked up from germline, CDR1 is SGHTS and CDR2 is YDEGEE. Trimming at V came to 0 bases and at J to 4 bases, leaving 3 bases not matched to a gene. This CDR3 has 14 amino acids. CDR3 in DNA: TGTGCCAGCAGCTTGGCAGGGGGGCTCACTGAAGCTTTCTTT. Its translation: CASSLAGGLTEAFF.

This clonotype came up a few times. The chain joins TRBV27 to TRBJ2-3; 9 bases agree with TRBD2. CDR1 and CDR2 from the germline V gene are MNHEY and SMNVEV (reference sequence). With V trimmed by 4 bases and J by 4 bases, 3 bases remained unmatched. CDR3 length: 14 residues. The DNA of the CDR3 is TGTGCCAGCAGTTCGTTAGCGGGGGCAGATACGCAGTATTTT. This gives the protein CASSSLAGADTQYF.

This chain connects TRBV6-6 to TRBJ2-7; possibly TRBD1 or TRBD2 for D (5 bases each). This CDR3 spans 15 amino acids. Per the germline V gene, CDR1 is MNHNY and CDR2 is SVGAGI (reference sequence). V lost 0 bases and J lost 0, with 9 bases in between. In nucleotides, the CDR3 is TGTGCCAGCAGTTACTCGCCAGGGAGCTCCTACGAGCAGTACTTC. Amino acids: CASSYSPGSSYEQYF.

The rearrangement uses TRBV7-6 and TRBJ1-6, with a weak D call TRBD1 (6 bases). The V and J ends lost 5 bases and 7 bases respectively, with 15 bases between them. CDR3 size: 15 residues. Germline V gene sequence: CDR1 SGHVS, CDR2 FNYEAQ. For the CDR3, the DNA is TGTGCCAGCAGCACGCAACAGGGACGGAATTCACCCCTCCACTTT. Encoded protein: CASSTQQGRNSPLHF.

The chain joins TRBV27 to TRBJ2-2; the match to TRBD1 covers 7 bases. The CDR3 consists of 13 residues. V trimming: 6 bases; J trimming: 3 bases; junction bases outside the gene matches: 1. Germline V gene lookup returns CDR1 MNHEY and CDR2 SMNVEV (reference sequence). The CDR3 DNA reads TGTGCCAGCAGAAGGGGGCACACCGGGGAGCTGTTTTTT. This gives the protein CASRRGHTGELFF.

This clonotype was detected only a few times. The V gene is TRBV6-2 or TRBV6-3, the J gene TRBJ1-6; D call uncertain. V was pared by 7 bases and J by 9 bases, with 10 bases between. CDR1 and CDR2 (germline): MNHEY, SVGEGT. The CDR3 runs 12 residues. CDR3 coding DNA: TGTGCCAGCAAGGCGCTCTCTTCACCCCTCCACTTT. It is translated as CASKALSSPLHF.

This clonotype has only a few counts. The rearrangement uses TRBV20-1 and TRBJ1-4; D is possibly TRBD1 (5 bases). Germline V gene sequence: CDR1 DFQATT, CDR2 SNEGSKA (reference sequence). Between the trimmed V and J ends, which lost 6 bases and 3 bases, there was a span of 11 bases. The CDR3 is 13 residues long. The CDR3 loop reads CSARGGPNEKLFF. The CDR3 DNA reads as TGCAGTGCCCGGGGGGGTCCTAATGAAAAACTGTTTTTT.

This chain links TRBV9 with TRBJ2-2, with a possible D match to TRBD2 (6 bases). This CDR3 region has 13 residues. V was trimmed by 3 bases and J by 6 bases, leaving 9 bases between them. CDR1 is SGDLS, CDR2 YYNGEE, per germline. Here the CDR3 reads CASSGGVAGELFF. The CDR3 DNA is TGTGCCAGCAGCGGGGGGGTTGCCGGGGAGCTGTTTTTT.

In DNA form, the CDR3 reads TGTGCCAGCGGTACAGGGGGGGAAGCTTTCTTT. Encoded protein: CASGTGGEAFF. The V gene is TRBV7-3, the J gene TRBJ1-1; 8 positions agree with TRBD1. CDR1 is SGHTA and CDR2 is FQGTGA in the germline V gene. V lost 8 bases to trimming and J lost 8 bases; unmatched junction nucleotides: 4. The CDR3 length is 11 residues.

In DNA, the CDR3 is TGTGCCAGCAGCTCAATGACAGGGGCAACTCATGGGGGCTACACCTTC. It translates to CASSSMTGATHGGYTF. The chain carries TRBV7-2 and TRBJ1-2, with 8 bases lining up with TRBD1. Germline CDR1 reads SGHTA; CDR2 reads FQGNSA. This CDR3 is 16 amino acids long. The ends lost 4 bases at V and 8 bases at J; junction bases unmatched: 15.

This clonotype was seen a handful of times. This sequence joins TRBV20-1 and TRBJ2-7; TRBD1 matches at 9 bases. Germline loops: CDR1 DFQATT, CDR2 SNEGSKA (reference sequence). The V and J ends lost 5 bases and 7 bases, in that order; junction bases with no gene match: 18. The CDR3 loop spans 16 amino acids. Here the CDR3 DNA reads TGCAGTGCTGGACAAATGGCCGGGACAGGGAGTAGTGAGCAGTACTTC. Protein: CSAGQMAGTGSSEQYF.

A few counts support this clonotype. The rearrangement joins TRBV10-3 to TRBJ2-3, with D tentatively TRBD1 (6 bases). This CDR3 is built from 13 residues. Trimming pared 6 bases from V and 1 base from J, leaving 8 bases between. The germline V gene has CDR1 ENHRY and CDR2 SYGVKD. CDR3 sequence: CAIRRTGTDTQYF. In nucleotides, the CDR3 is TGTGCCATCAGGAGGACAGGCACAGATACGCAGTATTTT.

This clonotype was seen only a few times. The chain is built from TRBV6-5 and TRBJ2-3, with D perhaps matching TRBD2 (5 bases). Per the germline V gene, CDR1 is MNHEY and CDR2 is SVGAGI. The CDR3 has 14 amino acids. Trimming shortened V by 6 bases and J by 4 bases, and 14 bases separated the two germline ends. DNA of the CDR3: TGTGCCAGCAGCCGCCGTGAGGGTGCAGATACGCAGTATTTT. This gives the protein CASSRREGADTQYF.

This clonotype was found many times. CDR3 in DNA: TGCGCCAGCAGAGGCCCGGGTACCACAGATACGCAGTATTTT. Translating it yields CASRGPGTTDTQYF. The gene calls are TRBV5-1 and TRBJ2-3, with D hard to call. V was pared by 5 bases and J by 2 bases, with 12 bases between. CDR3 length: 14 residues. Germline V gene data show CDR1 as SGHRS and CDR2 as YFSETQ.

This clonotype was detected a few times. CDR3 loop: CATSRDPALGTEAFF. The CDR3 DNA is TGTGCCACCAGCAGAGACCCAGCCCTGGGCACTGAAGCTTTCTTT. This rearrangement joins TRBV15 to TRBJ1-1; no clear D gene. The CDR3 runs 15 residues. The germline V and J ends were trimmed by 0 bases and 4 bases, with 12 bases remaining between them. CDR1 and CDR2 (germline): LNHNV, YYDKDF (reference sequence).

This clonotype was detected ten times or more. DNA for the CDR3: TGCAGCGTTGCCCCAGCGGCTCGGGATACGCAGTATTTT. It translates to CSVAPAARDTQYF. The rearrangement joins TRBV29-1 to TRBJ2-3, with TRBD2 as a possible D gene (5 bases). Trimming took off 4 bases at V and 6 bases at J, with 14 bases between the two ends. CDR1 is SQVTM, CDR2 ANQGSEA, per germline. The CDR3 totals 13 residues.